This T cell receptor beta chain was captured in a study of T cell changes during pregnancy in multiple sclerosis. The CDR3 loop spans 18 amino acids. From germline, CDR1 is MNHNS and CDR2 SASEGT. The V segment lost 3 bases and the J segment 4 bases; nucleotides outside the gene matches: 15. Profiled with immunoSEQ multiplex PCR; TCRdb holds only in-frame clones, not every one. The sample lists about 64,000 clones, approximately 90% occurring once. V usage is TRBV6-1 and J usage is TRBJ2-5, with 9 bases lining up with TRBD2. The clonotype comes from a female donor with multiple sclerosis, enrolled in a pregnancy study. The sample here was peripheral blood, taken in the second trimester of pregnancy. CDR3 nucleotide sequence: TGTGCCAGCAGTGAGGGTCCTCCGGGCGGGGGGGCGGGAGAGACCCAGTACTTC. Protein product: CASSEGPPGGGAGETQYF.